The 28 T cell receptor beta chains below come from one sample, sequenced in a study of T cells in Graves' hyperthyroidism and ophthalmopathy. There were TCR beta CDR3 regions amplified from RNA transcripts. The HTBI primer set served for first-round RT-PCR of the TCR CDR3. TCRdb independently ran MiXCR on the multiplex PCR reads; one entry per CDR3 protein. The data show hundreds of thousands of distinct CDR3 sequences, just under 45% seen once. Sequenced material: peripheral blood or thyroid tissue (not recorded which). Every receptor here comes from an adult man with Graves' disease, either hyperthyroidism or ophthalmopathy (not recorded which).

The V call is TRBV7-3, the J call TRBJ1-2, with D tentatively TRBD1 (5 bases). Germline V CDR1 and CDR2: SGHTA, FQGTGA. This CDR3 has 15 amino acids. Trimming took 0 bases from V and 2 from J, leaving 10 bases between them. CDR3 amino acids: CASSLTPTENYGYTF. The CDR3 DNA reads as TGTGCCAGCAGCTTAACCCCGACAGAGAACTATGGCTACACCTTC.

In this sample, this clonotype turned up a few times. This chain links TRBV29-1 with TRBJ1-1; D is perhaps TRBD1 (5 bases). Between the trimmed V and J ends, which lost 8 bases and 5 bases, there was a span of 18 bases. This CDR3 has 13 amino acids. Germline CDR1 SQVTM, CDR2 ANQGSEA. In DNA form, the CDR3 reads TGCAGCACCAGTGGGGGAGTGGGTACTGAAGCTTTCTTT. It is translated as CSTSGGVGTEAFF.

To note about this clonotype: One end of the junction fails to match germline, which may point to a read error. The rearrangement uses TRBV7-9 and TRBJ1-1; 7 bases align to TRBD1. The CDR3 runs to 13 residues. Germline V gene data show CDR1 as SEHNR and CDR2 as FQNEAQ (reference sequence). The DNA for the CDR3 is TGTGCCGGCAGCTCAGACAGGGATGCTGAAGCTTTCTTT. Residues: CAGSSDRDAEAFF.

The sample holds many counts of this clonotype. The chain has TRBV24-1 and TRBJ1-5, with D unresolved. In germline, CDR1 is KGHDR, CDR2 SFDVKD. V was cut by 5 bases and J by 0 bases, with 13 bases left in between. This CDR3 is built from 16 residues. The CDR3 protein is CATSAASPYSNQPQHF. The CDR3 DNA reads TGTGCCACCAGTGCGGCATCACCCTATAGCAATCAGCCCCAGCATTTT.

The chain has TRBV29-1 and TRBJ1-2; D gene ambiguous. Between the trimmed V and J ends, which lost 4 bases and 8 bases, there was a span of 17 bases. The V gene's germline CDR1 is SQVTM and CDR2 ANQGSEA. The CDR3 has 13 amino acids. The CDR3 coding sequence is TGCAGCGTTGGCCCCCCTGAGGGTGGGGGCTACACCTTC. As protein: CSVGPPEGGGYTF. Using reference TRBV29-1 and TRBJ1-2 for the parts outside the CDR3, the full variable domain is SAVISQKPSRDICQRGTSLTIQCQVDSQVTMMFWYRQQPGQSLTLIATANQGSEATYESGFVIDKFPISRPNLTFSTLTVSNMSPEDSSIYLCSVGPPEGGGYTFGSGTRLTVV.

The V call is TRBV7-9, the J call TRBJ2-7; either TRBD1 or TRBD2 may supply D (5 bases each). Trimming shortened V by 6 bases and J by 6 bases, and 15 bases separated the two germline ends. CDR3 length: 13 residues. Germline CDR1 SEHNR, CDR2 FQNEAQ (reference sequence). The CDR3 DNA reads TGTGCCAGCAGTTTACACGGGGCCACCGAGCAGTACTTC. Translated: CASSLHGATEQYF.

The CDR3, as DNA: TGTGCCAGCAGTTTTATCGCGGGAAATAATGGCTACACCTTC. Amino acids: CASSFIAGNNGYTF. The J gene is TRBJ1-2, the V gene TRBV12-3 or TRBV12-4; D is undetermined. V was clipped by 3 bases and J by 6 bases, with 14 bases between them. The CDR3 extends over 14 amino acids.

V usage is TRBV10-3 and J usage is TRBJ2-7, with 9 bases that match TRBD2. The V segment lost 8 bases and the J segment 6 bases; nucleotides outside the gene matches: 2. The CDR3 extends over 11 amino acids. The V gene's germline CDR1 is ENHRY and CDR2 SYGVKD. CDR3 loop: CAIRGRVEQYF. Written as DNA, the CDR3 is TGTGCCATCCGCGGGAGGGTCGAGCAGTACTTC.

V and J are TRBV29-1 and TRBJ2-7, with 10 bases that match TRBD2. Germline V gives CDR1 SQVTM, CDR2 ANQGSEA. V lost 5 bases to trimming and J lost 6 bases; unmatched junction nucleotides: 7. CDR3 length equals 13 residues. The CDR3 DNA reads TGCAGCGTTAGAGCTAGCGGGAGTTTCGAGCAGTACTTC. It is translated as CSVRASGSFEQYF.

This clonotype was counted once. The chain has TRBV25-1 and TRBJ2-5; D is unclear. Germline-derived CDR1 and CDR2 are MGHDK and SYGVNS. The CDR3 is 10 amino acids. The ends were cut back, 8 bases at V and 5 bases at J, with 6 bases in the middle. CDR3 sequence: CASLRETQYF. The CDR3 nucleotides are TGTGCCAGCTTGAGGGAGACCCAGTACTTC. The full variable domain, rest sourced from reference TRBV25-1 and TRBJ2-5, is EADIYQTPRYLVIGTGKKITLECSQTMGHDKMYWYQQDPGMELHLIHYSYGVNSTEKGDLSSESTVSRIRTEHFPLTLESARPSHTSQYLCASLRETQYFGPGTRLLVL.

The V gene is TRBV7-9, the J gene TRBJ2-2; TRBD1 matches at 10 bases. CDR1 SEHNR and CDR2 FQNEAQ come from the germline V gene (reference sequence). V lost 5 bases, J lost 3 bases, and 9 bases stayed unmatched. The CDR3 is 17 residues long. The CDR3 is CASSTTGTGVDTGELFF. CDR3 nucleotides: TGTGCCAGCAGCACAACCGGGACAGGGGTCGACACCGGGGAGCTGTTTTTT.

V and J are TRBV20-1 and TRBJ1-1; 7 nucleotides line up with TRBD1. Germline V gene sequence: CDR1 DFQATT, CDR2 SNEGSKA (reference sequence). The CDR3 spans 13 residues. V lost 7 bases, J lost 4 bases, and 9 bases stayed unmatched. In nucleotides, the CDR3 is TGCAGTGGTGTAGGACAGGCGGGCACTGAAGCTTTCTTT. This codes for CSGVGQAGTEAFF.

This clonotype was seen many times. This chain joins TRBV7-9 and TRBJ2-7; a possible D gene is TRBD1 (6 bases). Trimming left V 6 bases short and J 2 bases short, with 17 bases between. CDR1 and CDR2 from the germline V gene are SEHNR and FQNEAQ (reference sequence). The CDR3 has 15 amino acids. The CDR3 region is CASSRPGQRPYEQYF. CDR3 bases: TGTGCCAGCAGTCGGCCGGGACAACGACCCTACGAGCAGTACTTC. Full variable domain (missing parts from reference TRBV7-9 and TRBJ2-7): DTGVSQNPRHKITKRGQNVTFRCDPISEHNRLYWYRQTLGQGPEFLTYFQNEAQLEKSRLLSDRFSAERPKGSFSTLEIQRTEQGDSAMYLCASSRPGQRPYEQYFGPGTRLTVT.

This clonotype was detected a few times. The chain is built from TRBV7-9 and TRBJ1-1, with D maybe TRBD1 (5 bases). Trimming pared 0 bases from V and 0 bases from J, leaving 8 bases between. Germline lookup yields CDR1 SEHNR and CDR2 FQNEAQ (reference sequence). The CDR3 is made up of 15 amino acids. The DNA for the CDR3 is TGTGCCAGCAGCTTAGCGCCAGGGTTGAACACTGAAGCTTTCTTT. Amino acids: CASSLAPGLNTEAFF.

CDR3 residues: CASSVGGNTDTQYF. CDR3 in DNA: TGTGCCAGCAGCGTAGGCGGGAACACAGATACGCAGTATTTT. The chain uses TRBV9 and TRBJ2-3, with D maybe TRBD2 (6 bases). V dropped 0 bases and J dropped 2 bases, with 7 bases sitting between them. CDR3 size: 14 residues. Germline V gene data show CDR1 as SGDLS and CDR2 as YYNGEE.

The V gene is TRBV6-5, the J gene TRBJ2-2, with no clear D. This CDR3 spans 13 amino acids. Trimming took 4 bases from V and 6 from J, leaving 9 bases between them. Germline assignment: CDR1 MNHEY and CDR2 SVGAGI. The DNA of the CDR3 is TGTGCCAGCAGTTTGGTCCACCCCGGGGAGCTGTTTTTT. Protein: CASSLVHPGELFF.

This clonotype was found once. The V call is TRBV20-1, the J call TRBJ2-6; no firm D call. The length of the CDR3 is 14 residues. In germline, CDR1 is DFQATT, CDR2 SNEGSKA (reference sequence). The V end was cut by 4 bases, the J end by 0 bases, with 7 bases between. The CDR3 coding sequence is TGCAGTGCTATCGACCCCTCTGGGGCCAACGTCCTGACTTTC. Translating gives CSAIDPSGANVLTF.

This clonotype appeared many times. The J gene is TRBJ1-1, the V gene TRBV2; D is ambiguous. The ends were cut back, 5 bases at V and 7 bases at J, with 14 bases in the middle. CDR3 length: 13 residues. From germline, CDR1 is SNHLY and CDR2 FYNNEI. In DNA, the CDR3 is TGTGCCAGCAGTTATGGCTGGCCGGTTGAAGCTTTCTTT. Translation: CASSYGWPVEAFF. Filled out from reference TRBV2 and TRBJ1-1, the complete variable domain reads EPEVTQTPSHQVTQMGQEVILRCVPISNHLYFYWYRQILGQKVEFLVSFYNNEISEKSEIFDDQFSVERPDGSNFTLKIRSTKLEDSAMYFCASSYGWPVEAFFGQGTRLTVV.

A few counts support this clonotype. The rearrangement uses TRBV27 and TRBJ1-1, with a possible D match to TRBD1 (5 bases). The germline gives CDR1 MNHEY, CDR2 SMNVEV (reference sequence). V was shortened by 5 bases and J by 5 bases, with 9 bases between the two germline ends. This CDR3 is 12 amino acids long. The CDR3 region is CASSNRQTEAFF. As DNA, the CDR3 is TGTGCCAGCAGTAACAGACAGACTGAAGCTTTCTTT.

This clonotype was counted ten times or more. The J gene is TRBJ1-4, the V gene TRBV7-2, with no clear D. The CDR3 length is 14 residues. The V gene's germline CDR1 is SGHTA and CDR2 FQGNSA. Trimming stripped 5 bases from V and 4 bases from J, with 11 bases between. DNA for the CDR3: TGTGCCAGCAGCACCTTTGCCGATAATGAAAAACTGTTTTTT. It is translated as CASSTFADNEKLFF.

This clonotype turned up a few times. The chain carries TRBV19 and TRBJ2-7; weak D call: TRBD1 (6 bases). Germline V CDR1 and CDR2: LNHDA, SQIVND (reference sequence). Between the trimmed V and J ends, which lost 3 bases and 0 bases, there was a span of 9 bases. CDR3 size: 14 residues. The CDR3 DNA reads as TGTGCCAGTAGTATTGAGACAGGCTCCTACGAGCAGTACTTC. Translation gives CASSIETGSYEQYF.

About this clonotype itself: One junction end disagrees with the germline gene, perhaps due to a read error. This chain connects TRBV10-2 to TRBJ2-7; D possibly corresponds to TRBD1 (6 bases). Germline CDR1 and CDR2: WSHSY and SAAADI. The CDR3 is 15 residues long. CDR3 DNA: TGTGCCAGCAGTTTATGGAATCAGGGGCTAGGCGAGCAGTACTTC. Its protein product is CASSLWNQGLGEQYF.

The J gene is TRBJ1-6, the V gene TRBV12-5; D is possibly TRBD1 (5 bases). The CDR3 is 15 residues long. V was trimmed by 2 bases and J by 6 bases, leaving 11 bases between them. CDR1 LGHNT and CDR2 FRNRAP come from the germline V gene. In DNA, the CDR3 is TGTGCTAGTGGTTTGTCGACAGTCACTAATTCACCCCTCCACTTT. Translation: CASGLSTVTNSPLHF.

This clonotype was observed at least ten times. V usage is TRBV5-8 and J usage is TRBJ1-6, with a weak D call TRBD1 (5 bases). The CDR3 consists of 13 residues. Trimming pared 2 bases from V and 11 bases from J, leaving 11 bases between. Germline V gene lookup returns CDR1 SGHTS and CDR2 YDEGEE. CDR3 DNA sequence: TGTGCCAGCAGCTTAATGGGGCCAACACCCCTCCACTTT. Translated, it gives CASSLMGPTPLHF.

V and J are TRBV29-1 and TRBJ2-7; 10 bases are a match to TRBD2. The CDR3 spans 14 residues. From germline, CDR1 is SQVTM and CDR2 ANQGSEA. Losses at the gene ends were 2 bases for V and 3 bases for J; bases not matched to a gene: 4. The CDR3 reads CSVETGTSDYEQYF. CDR3 DNA sequence: TGCAGCGTTGAAACCGGGACTAGCGACTACGAGCAGTACTTC.

This chain uses TRBV28 with TRBJ1-1, with D perhaps TRBD1 (5 bases). V was clipped by 10 bases and J by 3 bases, with 6 bases between them. Germline lookup yields CDR1 MDHEN and CDR2 SYDVKM. The CDR3 runs to 10 residues. The CDR3, as DNA: TGTGCCACCAGGGACACTGAAGCTTTCTTT. Translation gives CATRDTEAFF.

This clonotype was picked up many times. V and J are TRBV7-9 and TRBJ1-6, with D possibly being TRBD1 (5 bases). The V and J ends lost 0 bases and 8 bases respectively, with 11 bases between them. The length of the CDR3 is 15 residues. Germline CDR1 SEHNR, CDR2 FQNEAQ (reference sequence). The CDR3 DNA reads TGTGCCAGCAGCTTAGCAGGGGCCTTGGATTCACCCCTCCACTTT. This gives the protein CASSLAGALDSPLHF.

Details on this clonotype: This may stem from a read error, because a much larger clone lies one nucleotide away. The chain employs TRBV2 and TRBJ1-1; TRBD1 matches 8 bases. Germline trimming cut 6 bases from V and 1 base from J; bases unmatched to any gene: 4. CDR3 size: 14 residues. The V gene's germline CDR1 is SNHLY and CDR2 FYNNEI. The CDR3 reads CASRLTGANTEAFF. The CDR3 DNA follows: TGTGCCAGCAGGCTGACAGGGGCGAACACTGAAGCTTTCTTT.